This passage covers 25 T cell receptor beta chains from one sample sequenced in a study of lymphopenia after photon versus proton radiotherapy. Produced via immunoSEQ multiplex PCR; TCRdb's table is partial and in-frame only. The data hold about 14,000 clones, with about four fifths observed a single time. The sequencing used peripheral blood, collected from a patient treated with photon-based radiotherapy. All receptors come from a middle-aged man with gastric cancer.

The CDR3 DNA is TGTGCCAGCGGGGGCAATTCCGGGGAGCTGTTTTTT. This codes for CASGGNSGELFF. The V and J genes are TRBV7-9 and TRBJ2-2; possible D gene TRBD1, 6 bases. V lost 8 bases and J lost 6, with 10 bases in between. The germline CDR1 and CDR2 sequences are SEHNR and FQNEAQ (reference sequence). The CDR3 length is 12 residues.

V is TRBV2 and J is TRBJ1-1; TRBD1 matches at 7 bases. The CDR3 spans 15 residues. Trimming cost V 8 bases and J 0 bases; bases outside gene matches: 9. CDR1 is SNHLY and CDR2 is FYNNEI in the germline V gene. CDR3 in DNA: TGTGCCAGCCTCAGGGACAGCTTTATGAACACTGAAGCTTTCTTT. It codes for CASLRDSFMNTEAFF.

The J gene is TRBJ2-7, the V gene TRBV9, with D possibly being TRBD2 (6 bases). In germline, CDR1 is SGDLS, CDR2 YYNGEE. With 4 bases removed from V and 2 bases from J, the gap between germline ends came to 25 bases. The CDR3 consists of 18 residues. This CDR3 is CASSPAAAGRFSTYEQYF. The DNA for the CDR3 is TGTGCCAGCAGCCCCGCCGCCGCGGGGAGGTTTTCCACCTACGAGCAGTACTTC.

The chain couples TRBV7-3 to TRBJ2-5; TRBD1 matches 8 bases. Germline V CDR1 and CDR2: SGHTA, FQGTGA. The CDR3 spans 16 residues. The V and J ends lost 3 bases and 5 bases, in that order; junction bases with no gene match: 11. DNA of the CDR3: TGTGCCAGCAGCTTGCCCGGGACAGGACCGCGGGAGACCCAGTACTTC. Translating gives CASSLPGTGPRETQYF.

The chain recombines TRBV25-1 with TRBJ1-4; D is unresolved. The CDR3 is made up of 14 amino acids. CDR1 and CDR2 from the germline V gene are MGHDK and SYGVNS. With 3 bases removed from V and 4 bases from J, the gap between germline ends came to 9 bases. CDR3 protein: CASSEPLHNEKLFF. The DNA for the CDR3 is TGTGCCAGCAGTGAGCCCCTACATAATGAAAAACTGTTTTTT.

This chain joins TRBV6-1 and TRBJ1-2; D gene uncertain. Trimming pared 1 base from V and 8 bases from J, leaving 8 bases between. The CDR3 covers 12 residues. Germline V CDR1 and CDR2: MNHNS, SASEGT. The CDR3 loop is CASSEGWHGYTF. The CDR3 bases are TGTGCCAGCAGTGAAGGGTGGCACGGCTACACCTTC.

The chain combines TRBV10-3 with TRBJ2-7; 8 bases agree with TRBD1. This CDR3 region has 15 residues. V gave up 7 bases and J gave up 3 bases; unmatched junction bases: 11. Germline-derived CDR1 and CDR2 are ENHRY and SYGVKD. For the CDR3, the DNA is TGTGCCATCACTTTTTCCGGGACAGGCCTCTACGAGCAGTACTTC. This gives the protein CAITFSGTGLYEQYF.

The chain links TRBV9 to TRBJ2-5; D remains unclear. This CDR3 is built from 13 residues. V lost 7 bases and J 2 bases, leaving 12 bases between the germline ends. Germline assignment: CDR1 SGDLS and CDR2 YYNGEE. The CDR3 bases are TGTGCCAGCCCCCTGGCTTCGCAAGAGACCCAGTACTTC. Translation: CASPLASQETQYF.

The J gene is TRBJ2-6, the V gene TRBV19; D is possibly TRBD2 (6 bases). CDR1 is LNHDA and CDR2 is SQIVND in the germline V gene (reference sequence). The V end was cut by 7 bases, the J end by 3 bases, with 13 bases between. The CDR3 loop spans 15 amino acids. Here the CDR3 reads CASTDGSDGANVLTF. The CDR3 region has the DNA TGTGCCAGTACCGACGGGAGTGATGGGGCCAACGTCCTGACTTTC.

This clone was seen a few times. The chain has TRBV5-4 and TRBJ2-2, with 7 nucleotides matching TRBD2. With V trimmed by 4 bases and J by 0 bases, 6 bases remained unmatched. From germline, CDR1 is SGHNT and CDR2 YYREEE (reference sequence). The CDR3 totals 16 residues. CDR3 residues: CASSPLAGANTGELFF. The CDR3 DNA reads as TGTGCCAGCAGCCCCCTGGCGGGGGCGAACACCGGGGAGCTGTTTTTT. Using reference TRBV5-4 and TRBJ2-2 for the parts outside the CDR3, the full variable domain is ETGVTQSPTHLIKTRGQQVTLRCSSQSGHNTVSWYQQALGQGPQFIFQYYREEENGRGNFPPRFSGLQFPNYSSELNVNALELDDSALYLCASSPLAGANTGELFFGEGSRLTVL.

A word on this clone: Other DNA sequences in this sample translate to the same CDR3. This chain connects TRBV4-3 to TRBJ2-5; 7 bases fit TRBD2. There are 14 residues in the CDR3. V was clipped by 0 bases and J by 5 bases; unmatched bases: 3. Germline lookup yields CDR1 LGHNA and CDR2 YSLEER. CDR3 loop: CASSQDWGGETQYF. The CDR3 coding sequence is TGCGCCAGCAGCCAAGATTGGGGGGGGGAGACCCAGTACTTC.

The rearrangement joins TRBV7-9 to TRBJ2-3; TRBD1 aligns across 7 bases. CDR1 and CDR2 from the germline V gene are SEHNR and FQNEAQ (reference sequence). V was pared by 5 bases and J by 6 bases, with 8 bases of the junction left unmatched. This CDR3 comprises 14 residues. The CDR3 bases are TGTGCCAGCAGCGAACAGGGGCCTGGGGATACGCAGTATTTT. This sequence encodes CASSEQGPGDTQYF.

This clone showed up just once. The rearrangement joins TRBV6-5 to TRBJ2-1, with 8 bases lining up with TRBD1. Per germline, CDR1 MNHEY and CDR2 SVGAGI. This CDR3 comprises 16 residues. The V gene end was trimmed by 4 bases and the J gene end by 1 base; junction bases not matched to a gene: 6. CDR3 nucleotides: TGTGCCAGCAGTTCGCTTCGGGACAGGTCCTACAATGAGCAGTTCTTC. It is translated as CASSSLRDRSYNEQFF.

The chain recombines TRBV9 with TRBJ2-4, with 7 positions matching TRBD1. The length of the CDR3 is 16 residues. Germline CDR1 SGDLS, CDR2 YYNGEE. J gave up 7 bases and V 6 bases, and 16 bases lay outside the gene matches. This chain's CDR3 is CASNNRSPGGLNIQYF. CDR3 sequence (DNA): TGTGCCAGCAACAACCGATCACCAGGGGGTCTCAACATTCAGTACTTC.

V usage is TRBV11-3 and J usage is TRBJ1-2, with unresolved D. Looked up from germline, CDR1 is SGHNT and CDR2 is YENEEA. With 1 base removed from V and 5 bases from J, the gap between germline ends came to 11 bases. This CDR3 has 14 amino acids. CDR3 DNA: TGTGCCAGCAGCTTAGTTGTCAGACTTTATGGCTACACCTTC. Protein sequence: CASSLVVRLYGYTF.

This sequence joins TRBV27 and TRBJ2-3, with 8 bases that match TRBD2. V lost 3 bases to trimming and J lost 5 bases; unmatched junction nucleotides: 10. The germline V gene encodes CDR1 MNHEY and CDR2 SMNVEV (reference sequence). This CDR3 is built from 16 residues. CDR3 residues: CASSLFGGGTQDTQYF. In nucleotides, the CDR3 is TGTGCCAGCAGTTTGTTTGGCGGGGGGACGCAAGATACGCAGTATTTT.

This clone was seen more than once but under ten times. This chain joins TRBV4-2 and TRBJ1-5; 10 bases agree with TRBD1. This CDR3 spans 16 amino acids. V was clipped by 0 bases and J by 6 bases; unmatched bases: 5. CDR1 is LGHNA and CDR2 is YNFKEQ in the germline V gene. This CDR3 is CASSQDLGTGVQPQHF. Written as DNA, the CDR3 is TGTGCCAGCAGCCAAGATCTAGGGACAGGGGTTCAGCCCCAGCATTTT.

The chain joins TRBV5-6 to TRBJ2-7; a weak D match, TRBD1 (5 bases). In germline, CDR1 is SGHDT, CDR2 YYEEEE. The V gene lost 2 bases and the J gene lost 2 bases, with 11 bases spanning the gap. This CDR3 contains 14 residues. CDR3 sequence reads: CASSFRSRAYEQYV. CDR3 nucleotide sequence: TGTGCCAGCAGCTTCCGTTCCAGGGCCTACGAGCAGTACGTC.

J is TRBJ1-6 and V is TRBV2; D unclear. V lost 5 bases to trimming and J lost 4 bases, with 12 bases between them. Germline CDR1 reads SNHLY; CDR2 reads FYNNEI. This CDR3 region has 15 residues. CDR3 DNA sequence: TGTGCCAGCAGTACCCCGGCAACTTATAATTCACCCCTCCACTTT. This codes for CASSTPATYNSPLHF.

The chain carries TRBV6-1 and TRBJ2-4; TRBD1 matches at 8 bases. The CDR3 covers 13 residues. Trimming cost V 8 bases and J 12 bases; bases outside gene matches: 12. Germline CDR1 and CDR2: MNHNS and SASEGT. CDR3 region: CASGDRTGMGQYF. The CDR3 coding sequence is TGTGCCAGCGGAGACCGGACAGGGATGGGTCAGTACTTC.

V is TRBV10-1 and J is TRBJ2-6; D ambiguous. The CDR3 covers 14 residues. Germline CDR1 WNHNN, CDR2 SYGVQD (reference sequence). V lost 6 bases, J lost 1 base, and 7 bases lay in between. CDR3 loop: CASRAPSGANVLTF. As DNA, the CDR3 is TGCGCCAGCAGGGCTCCTTCTGGGGCCAACGTCCTGACTTTC.

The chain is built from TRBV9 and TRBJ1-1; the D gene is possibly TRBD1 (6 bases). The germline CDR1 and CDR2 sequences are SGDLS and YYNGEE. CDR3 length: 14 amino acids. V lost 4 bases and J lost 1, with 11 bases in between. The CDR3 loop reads CASSSQGGNTEAFF. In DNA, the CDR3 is TGTGCCAGCAGCTCACAGGGTGGGAACACTGAAGCTTTCTTT.

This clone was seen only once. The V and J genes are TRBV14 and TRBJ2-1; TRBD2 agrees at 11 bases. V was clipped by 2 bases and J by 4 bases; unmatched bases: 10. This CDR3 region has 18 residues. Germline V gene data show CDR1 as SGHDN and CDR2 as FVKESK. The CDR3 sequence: CASSQTIVRTSGYNEQFF. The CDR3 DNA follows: TGTGCCAGCAGCCAAACGATCGTTCGGACTAGCGGGTACAATGAGCAGTTCTTC.

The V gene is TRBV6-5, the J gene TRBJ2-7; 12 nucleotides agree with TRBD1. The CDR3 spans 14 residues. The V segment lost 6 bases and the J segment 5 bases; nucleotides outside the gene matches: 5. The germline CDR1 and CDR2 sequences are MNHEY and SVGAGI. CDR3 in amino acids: CASSPGTGGDEQYF. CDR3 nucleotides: TGTGCCAGCAGCCCCGGGACAGGGGGCGACGAGCAGTACTTC.

For the CDR3, the DNA is TGTGCCAGCAGAGATACAAACAGAAACTATGGCTACACCTTC. Translating gives CASRDTNRNYGYTF. The rearrangement links TRBV6-4 to TRBJ1-2; no clear D gene. Trimming left V 6 bases short and J 2 bases short, with 13 bases between. Germline-derived CDR1 and CDR2 are MRHNA and SNTAGT. This CDR3 comprises 14 residues.